One sample yielded the 23 T cell receptor beta chains listed below, sequenced in a study of T-cell memory formation after mild COVID-19. Each CDR3 protein gets one entry after TCRdb re-called the 5' RACE reads with MiXCR. The profile shows just under 150,000 distinct CDR3 sequences, approximately 21% of them singletons. Source material: PBMCs or a T cell subset sorted from them (not recorded which). Receptors were obtained from an adult woman who had mild COVID-19 (a few samples of this study predate the infection). Cell type and time point are not known.

The chain combines TRBV5-1 with TRBJ1-3; D might be TRBD1 (6 bases). Between the trimmed V and J ends, which lost 4 bases and 4 bases, there was a span of 15 bases. Germline V gene data show CDR1 as SGHRS and CDR2 as YFSETQ. The CDR3 runs to 15 residues. The CDR3 DNA is TGCGCCAGCAGCCTGGAGGACAGCCTGGGAAACACCATATATTTT. It yields the protein CASSLEDSLGNTIYF.

V and J are TRBV20-1 and TRBJ2-3; D is uncertain. Trimming removed 3 bases at V and 1 base at J, with 14 bases between. Germline CDR1 is DFQATT and CDR2 is SNEGSKA (reference sequence). This CDR3 has 15 amino acids. CDR3 residues: CSASVATLGTDTQYF. CDR3 in DNA: TGCAGTGCTAGCGTGGCGACTCTGGGCACAGATACGCAGTATTTT.

J is TRBJ2-7 and V is TRBV18; the D call may be TRBD1 or TRBD2 (5 bases each). Germline values: CDR1 KGHSH, CDR2 LQKENI. V lost 8 bases and J lost 2, with 16 bases in between. CDR3 length: 14 residues. CDR3 nucleotide sequence: TGTGCCAGCCGCGAGGGGTCACTCACCTACGAGCAGTACTTC. Translation gives CASREGSLTYEQYF.

This rearrangement joins TRBV12-3 or TRBV12-4 to TRBJ1-1; D is ambiguous. Trimming removed 6 bases from V and 0 bases from J, with 8 bases in between. This CDR3 region has 13 residues. CDR3 in DNA: TGTGCCAGCAGGAAAAAAATGAACACTGAAGCTTTCTTT. This codes for CASRKKMNTEAFF.

The chain recombines TRBV2 with TRBJ2-1; no clear D. CDR1 is SNHLY and CDR2 is FYNNEI in the germline V gene. Trimming removed 7 bases at V and 2 bases at J, with 6 bases between. The CDR3 is 12 amino acids. This chain's CDR3 is CASTTTYNEQFF. In DNA, the CDR3 is TGTGCCAGCACGACGACCTACAATGAGCAGTTCTTC.

This clonotype was seen more than once but under ten times. This CDR3 reads CASGDRAPYEQYF. The DNA of the CDR3 is TGTGCCAGCGGGGACCGAGCTCCCTACGAGCAGTACTTC. The gene calls are TRBV6-2 or TRBV6-3 and TRBJ2-7; perhaps D is TRBD1 or TRBD2 (5 bases each). CDR1 and CDR2 from the germline V gene are MNHEY and SVGEGT. Trimming cost V 8 bases and J 2 bases, with 13 bases left between them. The CDR3 runs to 13 residues.

The chain uses TRBV5-1 and TRBJ2-3, with a weak D call TRBD2 (6 bases). This CDR3 region has 17 residues. In germline, CDR1 is SGHRS, CDR2 YFSETQ. V was pared by 7 bases and J by 4 bases, with 25 bases between. The CDR3 sequence: CASPSSLAGSTADTQYF. The DNA of the CDR3 is TGCGCCAGCCCCTCTTCCCTTGCGGGATCTACGGCAGATACGCAGTATTTT.

Only a few counts were recorded for this clonotype. V and J are TRBV20-1 and TRBJ2-7; 11 bases match TRBD2. The V segment lost 6 bases and the J segment 4 bases; nucleotides outside the gene matches: 8. The germline gives CDR1 DFQATT, CDR2 SNEGSKA (reference sequence). The CDR3 consists of 14 residues. The CDR3 sequence is CSALLAGAGYEQYF. The CDR3 DNA reads TGCAGTGCCTTACTAGCGGGAGCTGGATACGAGCAGTACTTC.

The rearrangement links TRBV29-1 to TRBJ2-3; no firm D call. Germline V gene sequence: CDR1 SQVTM, CDR2 ANQGSEA. CDR3 size: 13 residues. V was trimmed by 1 base and J by 3 bases, leaving 8 bases between them. CDR3 protein: CSVEVGRTDTQYF. Here the CDR3 DNA reads TGCAGCGTTGAAGTCGGGCGGACAGATACGCAGTATTTT.

The J gene is TRBJ1-4, the V gene TRBV15; TRBD1 might be the D (5 bases). CDR3 size: 16 residues. The germline V gene encodes CDR1 LNHNV and CDR2 YYDKDF (reference sequence). V was pared by 1 base and J by 5 bases, with 14 bases between. The CDR3 DNA reads as TGTGCCACCAGCAGAGGCGGGGCAGGTGGGAATGAAAAACTGTTTTTT. Amino acid sequence: CATSRGGAGGNEKLFF.

The chain has TRBV5-1 and TRBJ2-5; D is undetermined. CDR3 length: 14 residues. The germline gives CDR1 SGHRS, CDR2 YFSETQ. Trimming took 3 bases from V and 4 from J, leaving 13 bases between them. The CDR3, as DNA: TGCGCCAGCAGCTCTACGGACCCGAGAGAGACCCAGTACTTC. Its protein is CASSSTDPRETQYF.

This clonotype was detected only a few times. The genes are TRBV5-1 and TRBJ2-1; weak D call: TRBD1 (6 bases). Trimming removed 3 bases from V and 4 bases from J, with 11 bases in between. The CDR3 totals 14 residues. The V gene's germline CDR1 is SGHRS and CDR2 YFSETQ. The CDR3 is CASSYGQMYNEQFF. CDR3 nucleotide sequence: TGCGCCAGCAGCTATGGACAGATGTACAATGAGCAGTTCTTC.

In this sample, this clonotype turned up a few times. The chain has TRBV6-6 and TRBJ2-5, with a possible D match to TRBD2 (5 bases). CDR3 size: 14 residues. V was cut by 0 bases and J by 2 bases, with 7 bases left in between. Per the germline V gene, CDR1 is MNHNY and CDR2 is SVGAGI (reference sequence). The CDR3 here is CASSYSTTQETQYF. The CDR3 coding sequence is TGTGCCAGCAGTTACTCGACTACACAAGAGACCCAGTACTTC.

The genes are TRBV29-1 and TRBJ2-5, with D possibly being TRBD2 (6 bases). With 6 bases removed from V and 3 bases from J, the gap between germline ends came to 14 bases. The V gene's germline CDR1 is SQVTM and CDR2 ANQGSEA. This CDR3 region has 13 residues. The CDR3 sequence is CSVPFPGEETQYF. CDR3 coding DNA: TGCAGCGTCCCTTTTCCGGGGGAAGAGACCCAGTACTTC.

This clonotype occurred a few times. The CDR3 DNA reads TGCAGCGTTTACGGCATGGGACTAGCGGGAGGGCGGGAGTTCTTC. Translating gives CSVYGMGLAGGREFF. V is TRBV29-1 and J is TRBJ2-1; 16 positions match TRBD2. The CDR3 contains 15 residues. Per the germline V gene, CDR1 is SQVTM and CDR2 is ANQGSEA. After removal of 5 bases from V and 14 bases from J, the junction contained 12 bases not matched to a gene.

The gene calls are TRBV9 and TRBJ1-6; D not resolved. Germline CDR1 SGDLS, CDR2 YYNGEE. This CDR3 is built from 17 residues. V shed 3 bases and J shed 5 bases, with 18 bases lying between them. CDR3 loop: CASSGLRARTHNSPLHF. The CDR3 nucleotides read TGTGCCAGCAGCGGCCTGCGGGCCCGGACCCATAATTCACCCCTCCACTTT. Filled out from reference TRBV9 and TRBJ1-6, the complete variable domain reads DSGVTQTPKHLITATGQRVTLRCSPRSGDLSVYWYQQSLDQGLQFLIQYYNGEERAKGNILERFSAQQFPDLHSELNLSSLELGDSALYFCASSGLRARTHNSPLHFGNGTRLTVT.

J is TRBJ2-7 and V is TRBV20-1; D call uncertain. This CDR3 comprises 15 residues. Trimming removed 1 base from V and 0 bases from J, with 13 bases in between. Germline-derived CDR1 and CDR2 are DFQATT and SNEGSKA (reference sequence). The CDR3 here is CSARALTVGSYEQYF. CDR3 DNA: TGCAGTGCTAGAGCTTTGACCGTCGGCTCCTACGAGCAGTACTTC.

Only a few counts were recorded for this clonotype. The gene calls are TRBV12-3 or TRBV12-4 and TRBJ2-1; TRBD2 matches 14 bases. Germline trimming cut 9 bases from V and 9 bases from J; bases unmatched to any gene: 10. CDR3 size: 15 residues. CDR3 sequence: CARSLRTSGGIEQFF. As DNA, the CDR3 is TGTGCCAGAAGTCTCCGGACTAGCGGGGGGATTGAGCAGTTCTTC.

The chain is built from TRBV30 and TRBJ2-3, with 8 bases identical to TRBD1. The germline gives CDR1 GTSNPN, CDR2 SVGIG (reference sequence). V dropped 0 bases and J dropped 6; count of bases not matched to a gene: 8. This CDR3 has 15 amino acids. The CDR3: CAWSVSGQGADTQYF. The CDR3 bases are TGTGCCTGGAGTGTTTCTGGACAGGGTGCGGATACGCAGTATTTT.

The chain has TRBV5-1 and TRBJ2-7; D remains unclear. Germline CDR1 SGHRS, CDR2 YFSETQ. CDR3 length equals 14 residues. Trimming removed 3 bases from V and 6 bases from J, with 16 bases in between. The CDR3 protein is CASSSDPQRSEQYF. CDR3 bases: TGCGCCAGCAGCTCGGACCCTCAGAGATCCGAGCAGTACTTC.

There are a few counts of this clonotype. This chain joins TRBV2 and TRBJ2-1; D might be TRBD2 (7 bases). The V end lost 7 bases, the J end lost 7 bases, and 20 bases lay between the germline ends. This CDR3 has 15 amino acids. CDR1 and CDR2 from the germline V gene are SNHLY and FYNNEI. CDR3 sequence reads: CASTGGGGPVNEQFF. CDR3 bases: TGTGCCAGCACAGGCGGCGGGGGCCCAGTGAATGAGCAGTTCTTC.

The CDR3 reads CASSPSTAYEQYF. CDR3 bases: TGTGCCAGCAGCCCCTCGACAGCCTACGAGCAGTACTTC. The chain is built from TRBV7-3 and TRBJ2-7, with D possibly matching TRBD1 (5 bases). Trimming stripped 5 bases from V and 2 bases from J, with 10 bases between. In germline, CDR1 is SGHTA, CDR2 FQGTGA. The CDR3 is 13 residues long.

The genes are TRBV19 and TRBJ2-5; D is unresolved. Germline V CDR1 and CDR2: LNHDA, SQIVND (reference sequence). V lost 3 bases and J lost 4, with 12 bases in between. This CDR3 is built from 14 residues. The CDR3 loop reads CASSISSRGETQYF. The CDR3 DNA reads as TGTGCCAGTAGTATTTCGTCAAGAGGAGAGACCCAGTACTTC.